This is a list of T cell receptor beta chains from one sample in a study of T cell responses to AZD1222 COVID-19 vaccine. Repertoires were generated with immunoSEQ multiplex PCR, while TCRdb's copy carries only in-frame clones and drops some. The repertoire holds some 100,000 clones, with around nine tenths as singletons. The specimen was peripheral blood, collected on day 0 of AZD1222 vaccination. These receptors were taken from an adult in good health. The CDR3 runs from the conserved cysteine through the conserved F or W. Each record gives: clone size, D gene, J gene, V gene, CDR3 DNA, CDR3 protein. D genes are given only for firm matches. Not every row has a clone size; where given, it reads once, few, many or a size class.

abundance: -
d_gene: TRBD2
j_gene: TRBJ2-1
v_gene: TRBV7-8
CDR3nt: TGTGCCAGCAGCTTAACCGAGCGGGGGTCCTTCAATGAGCAGTTCTTC
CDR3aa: CASSLTERGSFNEQFF

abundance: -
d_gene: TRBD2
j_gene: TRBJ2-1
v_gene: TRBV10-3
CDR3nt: TGTGCCATCAGAAGCCTTAGCGGGGGACCCGACAATGAGCAGTTCTTC
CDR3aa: CAIRSLSGGPDNEQFF

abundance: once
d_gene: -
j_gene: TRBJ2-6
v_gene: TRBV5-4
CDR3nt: TGTGCCAGCAGCCAAGGCCCAGGGTCCTCTGGGGCCAACGTCCTGACTTTC
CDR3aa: CASSQGPGSSGANVLTF

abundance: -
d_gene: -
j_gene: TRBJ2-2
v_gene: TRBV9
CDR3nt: TGTGCCAGCAGCGTAGTTGGGTCCGGGGAGCTGTTTTTT
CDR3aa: CASSVVGSGELFF

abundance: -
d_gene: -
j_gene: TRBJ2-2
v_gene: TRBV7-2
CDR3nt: TGTGCCAGCAGCCCTAACAGGGTGGCCGGGGAGCTGTTTTTT
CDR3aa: CASSPNRVAGELFF

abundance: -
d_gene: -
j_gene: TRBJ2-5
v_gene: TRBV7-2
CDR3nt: TGTGCCAGCAGCCCAGACCCGGGGTCCCAAGAGACCCAGTACTTC
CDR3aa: CASSPDPGSQETQYF

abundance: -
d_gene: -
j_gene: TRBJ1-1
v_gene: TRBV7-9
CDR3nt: TGTGCCAGCAGCTTAGCATGGGGGCTATCGAACACTGAAGCTTTCTTT
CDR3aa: CASSLAWGLSNTEAFF

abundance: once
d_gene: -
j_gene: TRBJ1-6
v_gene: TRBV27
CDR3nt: TGTGCCAGCACCCCCGGGGGAGGAAATTCACCCCTCCACTTT
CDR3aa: CASTPGGGNSPLHF

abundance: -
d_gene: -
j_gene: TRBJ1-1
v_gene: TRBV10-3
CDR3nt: TGTGCCAGCGGGACGGCTTTAGGGAACACTGAAGCTTTCTTT
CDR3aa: CASGTALGNTEAFF

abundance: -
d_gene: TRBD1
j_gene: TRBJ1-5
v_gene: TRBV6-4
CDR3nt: TGTGCCAGCAGTGACCGTGACAGGGGCAATCAGCCCCAGCATTTT
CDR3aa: CASSDRDRGNQPQHF

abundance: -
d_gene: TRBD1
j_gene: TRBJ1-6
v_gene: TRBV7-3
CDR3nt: TGTGCCAGCAGCCTAGGGGGCGATAATTCACCCCTCCACTTT
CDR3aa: CASSLGGDNSPLHF

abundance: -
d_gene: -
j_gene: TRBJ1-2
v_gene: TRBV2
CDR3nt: TGTGCCAGCAGCCTGGGGGAGGTGACAGGACGAAGCGGCTACACCTTC
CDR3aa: CASSLGEVTGRSGYTF

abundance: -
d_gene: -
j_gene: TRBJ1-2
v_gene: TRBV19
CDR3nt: TGTGCCAGTAGGGGCAGGGTTTCAAACTATGGCTACACCTTC
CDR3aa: CASRGRVSNYGYTF

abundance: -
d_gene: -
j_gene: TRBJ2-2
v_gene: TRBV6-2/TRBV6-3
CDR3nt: TGTGCCAGCAGTTCCCACGGTTTAGGGGAGCTGTTTTTT
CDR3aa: CASSSHGLGELFF

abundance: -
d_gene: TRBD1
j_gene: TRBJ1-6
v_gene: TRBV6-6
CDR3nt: TGTGCCAGCACAGGGGGAGCGGGCAATTCACCCCTCCACTTT
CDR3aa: CASTGGAGNSPLHF

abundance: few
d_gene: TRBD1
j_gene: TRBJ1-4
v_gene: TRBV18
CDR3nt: TGTGCCAGCTCACCGACAGGGTTGTATGAAAAACTGTTTTTT
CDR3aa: CASSPTGLYEKLFF

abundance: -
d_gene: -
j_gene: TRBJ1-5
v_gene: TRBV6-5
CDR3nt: TGTGCCAGCAGTAAGACAGTCCCTCAGCCCCAGCATTTT
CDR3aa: CASSKTVPQPQHF

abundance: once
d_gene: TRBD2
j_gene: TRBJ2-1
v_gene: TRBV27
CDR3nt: TGTGCCAGCAAACGGACTAGCGGCCTTAGCTCCTACAATGAGCAGTTCTTC
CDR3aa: CASKRTSGLSSYNEQFF

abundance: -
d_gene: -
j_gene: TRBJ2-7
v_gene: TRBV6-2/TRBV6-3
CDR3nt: TGTGCCAGCAGTCCCCAACACCGGGCCTCCTACGAGCAGTACTTC
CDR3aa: CASSPQHRASYEQYF

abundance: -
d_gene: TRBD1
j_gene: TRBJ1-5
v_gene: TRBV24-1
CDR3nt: TGTGCCACCAGTGACCCGGGACAGTCCCTTGAGCCCCAGCATTTT
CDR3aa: CATSDPGQSLEPQHF

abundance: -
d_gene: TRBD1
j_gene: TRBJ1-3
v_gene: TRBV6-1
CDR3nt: TGTGCCAGCAGTGAAGCGGGACAGATCTCTGGAAACACCATATATTTT
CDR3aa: CASSEAGQISGNTIYF

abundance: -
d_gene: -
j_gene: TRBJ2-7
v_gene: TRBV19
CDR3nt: TGTGCCAGTAGTATAGTTTGGGGGTACCCCTACGAGCAGTACTTC
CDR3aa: CASSIVWGYPYEQYF

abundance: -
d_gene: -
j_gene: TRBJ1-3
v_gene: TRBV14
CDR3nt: TGTGCCAGCAGCCAAGGTCGAGGATTGACTCCGTCTGGAAACACCATATATTTT
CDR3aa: CASSQGRGLTPSGNTIYF

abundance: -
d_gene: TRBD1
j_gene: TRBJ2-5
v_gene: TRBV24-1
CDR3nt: TGTGCCACCAGGCCGGGACAGGGGGAAGAGACCCAGTACTTC
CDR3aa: CATRPGQGEETQYF

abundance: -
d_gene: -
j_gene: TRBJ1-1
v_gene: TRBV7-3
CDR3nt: TGTGCCAGCAGCTTATCGCAGGGGAACACTGAAGCTTTCTTT
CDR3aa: CASSLSQGNTEAFF

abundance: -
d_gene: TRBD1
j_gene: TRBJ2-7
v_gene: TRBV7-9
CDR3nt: TGTGCCAGCAGCCGAACAGGGACAGGATCATACGAGCAGTACTTC
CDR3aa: CASSRTGTGSYEQYF

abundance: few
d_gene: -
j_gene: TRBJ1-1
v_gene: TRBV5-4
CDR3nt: TGTGCCAGCAGCTTGGCGGCAGGAGCCAACACTGAAGCTTTCTTT
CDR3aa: CASSLAAGANTEAFF

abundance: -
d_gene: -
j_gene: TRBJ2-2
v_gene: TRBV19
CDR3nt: TGTGCCAGTCGACCAGGGGCCGGGGAGCTGTTTTTT
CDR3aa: CASRPGAGELFF

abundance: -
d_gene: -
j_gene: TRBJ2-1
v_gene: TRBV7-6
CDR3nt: TGTGCCAGCAGCTTAGGTGGCGGCCTCGGCGCCTACAATGAGCAGTTCTTC
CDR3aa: CASSLGGGLGAYNEQFF

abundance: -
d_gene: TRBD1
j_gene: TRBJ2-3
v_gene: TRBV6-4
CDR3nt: TGTGCCAGCAGCCCCGGGACAGGGCACACAGATACGCAGTATTTT
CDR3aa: CASSPGTGHTDTQYF

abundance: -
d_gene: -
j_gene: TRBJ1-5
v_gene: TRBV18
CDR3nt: TGTGCCAGCTCACCCGCGACGTCACCCAATCAGCCCCAGCATTTT
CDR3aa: CASSPATSPNQPQHF

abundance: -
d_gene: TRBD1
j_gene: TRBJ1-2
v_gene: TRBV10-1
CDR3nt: TGCGCCAGCAGTGGACAGGGAATGGGACTAGACGGCTACACCTTC
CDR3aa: CASSGQGMGLDGYTF

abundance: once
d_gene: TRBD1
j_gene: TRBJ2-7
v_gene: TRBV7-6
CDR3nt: TGTGCCAGCAGCTTAGTAGGGACAGGACCTGACGAGCAGTACTTC
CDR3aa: CASSLVGTGPDEQYF

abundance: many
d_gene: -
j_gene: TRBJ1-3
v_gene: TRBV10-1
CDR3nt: TGCGCCAGCAGTGTGGAGAGGACCTCTGGAAACACCATATATTTT
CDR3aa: CASSVERTSGNTIYF

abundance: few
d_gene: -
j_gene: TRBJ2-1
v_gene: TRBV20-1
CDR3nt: TGCAGTGCTAGAGGCGTTAATGAGCAGTTCTTC
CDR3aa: CSARGVNEQFF

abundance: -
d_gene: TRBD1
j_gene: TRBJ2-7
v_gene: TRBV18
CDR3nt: TGTGCCAGCTCACCTCGACAGGGGGCCCAGGAGCAGTACTTC
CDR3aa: CASSPRQGAQEQYF

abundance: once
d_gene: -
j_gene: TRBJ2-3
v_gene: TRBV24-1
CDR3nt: TGTGCCACCAGTGACTCCGGGCCCGGCACAGATACGCAGTATTTT
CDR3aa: CATSDSGPGTDTQYF

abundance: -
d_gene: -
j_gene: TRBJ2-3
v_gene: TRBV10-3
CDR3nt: TGTGCTATCAGAACAGGGACTACAGATACGCAGTATTTT
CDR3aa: CAIRTGTTDTQYF

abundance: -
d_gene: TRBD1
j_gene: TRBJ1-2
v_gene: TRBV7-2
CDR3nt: TGTGCCAGCAGCCCGACAGGGGGGTATGGCTACACCTTC
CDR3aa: CASSPTGGYGYTF

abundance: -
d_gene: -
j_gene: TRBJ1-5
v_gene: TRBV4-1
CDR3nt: TGCGCCAGCAGCCAAGAGAAGGGGGGGAGCAATCAGCCCCAGCATTTT
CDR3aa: CASSQEKGGSNQPQHF

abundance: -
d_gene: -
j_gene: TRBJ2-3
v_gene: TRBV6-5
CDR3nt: TGTGCCAGCACCGCGGGTCCTCATAGCACAGATACGCAGTATTTT
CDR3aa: CASTAGPHSTDTQYF

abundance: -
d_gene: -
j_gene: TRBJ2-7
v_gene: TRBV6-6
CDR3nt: TGTGCCAGCAGTTCGCTCGGCGGAGCCTCCTACGAGCAGTACTTC
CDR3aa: CASSSLGGASYEQYF

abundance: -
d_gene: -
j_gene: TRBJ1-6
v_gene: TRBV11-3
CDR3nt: TGTGCCAGCTCCTGGGGAGGTTATGATTCACCCCTCCACTTT
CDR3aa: CASSWGGYDSPLHF

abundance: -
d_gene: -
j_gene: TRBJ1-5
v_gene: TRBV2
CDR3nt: TGTGCCAGCTCCGGTCCCCTCACAGGGAGGAGCAATCAGCCCCAGCATTTT
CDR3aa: CASSGPLTGRSNQPQHF

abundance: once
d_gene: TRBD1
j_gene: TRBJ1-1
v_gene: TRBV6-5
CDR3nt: TGTGCCAGCAGGGACAGGGGGAAGGCTGAAGCTTTCTTT
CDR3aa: CASRDRGKAEAFF

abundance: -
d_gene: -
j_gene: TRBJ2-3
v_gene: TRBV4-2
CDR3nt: TGTGCCAGCAGCCAAGATCCTCAACTAGAGACGCAGTATTTT
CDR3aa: CASSQDPQLETQYF